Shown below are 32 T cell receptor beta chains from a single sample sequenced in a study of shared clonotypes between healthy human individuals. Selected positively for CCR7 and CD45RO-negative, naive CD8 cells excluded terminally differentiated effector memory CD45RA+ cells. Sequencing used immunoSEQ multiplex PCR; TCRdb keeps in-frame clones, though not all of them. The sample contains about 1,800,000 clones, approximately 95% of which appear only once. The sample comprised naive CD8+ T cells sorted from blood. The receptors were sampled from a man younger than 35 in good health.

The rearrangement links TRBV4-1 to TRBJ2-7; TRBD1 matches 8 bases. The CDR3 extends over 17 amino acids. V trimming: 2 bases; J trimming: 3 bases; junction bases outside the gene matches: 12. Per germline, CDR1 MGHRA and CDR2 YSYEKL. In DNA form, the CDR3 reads TGCGCCAGCAGCCAACGGTACTCCGGGACAGGATTCTACGAGCAGTACTTC. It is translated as CASSQRYSGTGFYEQYF.

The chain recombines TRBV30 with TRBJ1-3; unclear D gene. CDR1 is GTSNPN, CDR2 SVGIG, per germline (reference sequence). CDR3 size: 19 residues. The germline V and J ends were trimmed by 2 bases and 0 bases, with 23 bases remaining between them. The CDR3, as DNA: TGTGCCTGGAGTCCACTTGTTCCTGAGCCCTTTTTCTCTGGAAACACCATATATTTT. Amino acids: CAWSPLVPEPFFSGNTIYF.

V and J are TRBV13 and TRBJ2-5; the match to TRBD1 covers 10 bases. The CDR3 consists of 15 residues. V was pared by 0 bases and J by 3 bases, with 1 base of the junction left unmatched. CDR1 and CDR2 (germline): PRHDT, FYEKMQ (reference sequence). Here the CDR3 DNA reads TGTGCCAGCAGCTTAGGAGGGACAGGGGAAGAGACCCAGTACTTC. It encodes CASSLGGTGEETQYF.

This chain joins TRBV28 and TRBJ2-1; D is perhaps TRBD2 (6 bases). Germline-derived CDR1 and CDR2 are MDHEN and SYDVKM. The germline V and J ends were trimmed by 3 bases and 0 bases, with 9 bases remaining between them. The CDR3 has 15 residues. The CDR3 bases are TGTGCCAGCAGTTTGGAGGGGCCCTCCTACAATGAGCAGTTCTTC. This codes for CASSLEGPSYNEQFF.

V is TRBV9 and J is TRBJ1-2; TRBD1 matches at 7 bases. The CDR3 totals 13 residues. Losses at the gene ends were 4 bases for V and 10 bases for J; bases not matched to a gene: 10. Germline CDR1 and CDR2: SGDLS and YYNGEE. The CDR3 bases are TGTGCCAGCAGCCCCTATGGACAGGACGTCTACACCTTC. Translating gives CASSPYGQDVYTF.

As DNA, the CDR3 is TGCAGCGTTGAGGTCCGCGGGAGCTCCTACAATGAGCAGTTCTTC. Its translation: CSVEVRGSSYNEQFF. V usage is TRBV29-1 and J usage is TRBJ2-1, with 7 nucleotides matching TRBD2. CDR1 is SQVTM and CDR2 is ANQGSEA in the germline V gene. The CDR3 is 15 amino acids. J gave up 0 bases and V 3 bases, and 5 bases lay outside the gene matches.

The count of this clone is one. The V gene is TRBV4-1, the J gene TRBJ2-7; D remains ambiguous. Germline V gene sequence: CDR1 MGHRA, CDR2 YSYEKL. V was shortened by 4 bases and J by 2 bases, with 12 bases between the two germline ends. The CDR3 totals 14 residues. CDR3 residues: CASSPPGVTYEQYF. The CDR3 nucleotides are TGCGCCAGCAGCCCCCCGGGTGTCACCTACGAGCAGTACTTC.

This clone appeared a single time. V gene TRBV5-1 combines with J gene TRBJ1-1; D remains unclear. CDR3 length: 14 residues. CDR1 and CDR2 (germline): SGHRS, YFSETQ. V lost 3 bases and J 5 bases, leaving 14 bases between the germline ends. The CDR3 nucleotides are TGCGCCAGCAGCTCCTTGGACCTCGCGACTGAAGCTTTCTTT. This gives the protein CASSSLDLATEAFF.

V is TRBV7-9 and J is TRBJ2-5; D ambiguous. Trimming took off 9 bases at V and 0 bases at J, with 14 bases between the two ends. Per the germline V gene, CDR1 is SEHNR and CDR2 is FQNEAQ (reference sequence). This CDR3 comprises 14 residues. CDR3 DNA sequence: TGTGCCAGTGTCGGGTTCCCGTACCAAGAGACCCAGTACTTC. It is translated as CASVGFPYQETQYF. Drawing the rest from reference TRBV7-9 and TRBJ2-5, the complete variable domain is DTGVSQNPRHKITKRGQNVTFRCDPISEHNRLYWYRQTLGQGPEFLTYFQNEAQLEKSRLLSDRFSAERPKGSFSTLEIQRTEQGDSAMYLCASVGFPYQETQYFGPGTRLLVL.

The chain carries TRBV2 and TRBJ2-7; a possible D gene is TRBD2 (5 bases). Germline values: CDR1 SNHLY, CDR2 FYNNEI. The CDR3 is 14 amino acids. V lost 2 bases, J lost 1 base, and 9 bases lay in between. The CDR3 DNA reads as TGTGCCAGCAGTGAATCTCCGGGGTCCTACGAGCAGTACTTC. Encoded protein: CASSESPGSYEQYF.

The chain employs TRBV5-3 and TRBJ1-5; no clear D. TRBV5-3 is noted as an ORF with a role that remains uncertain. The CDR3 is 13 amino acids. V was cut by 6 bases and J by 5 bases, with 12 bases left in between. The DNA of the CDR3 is TGTGCCAGAAAATGGCAGGACTATCAGCCCCAGCATTTT. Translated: CARKWQDYQPQHF.

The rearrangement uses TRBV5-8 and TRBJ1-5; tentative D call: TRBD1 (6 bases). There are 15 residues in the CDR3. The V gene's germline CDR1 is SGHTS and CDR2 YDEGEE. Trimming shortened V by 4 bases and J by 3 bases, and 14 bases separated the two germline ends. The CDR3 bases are TGTGCCAGCAGCCCTCCGACAGGATCCAATCAGCCCCAGCATTTT. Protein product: CASSPPTGSNQPQHF.

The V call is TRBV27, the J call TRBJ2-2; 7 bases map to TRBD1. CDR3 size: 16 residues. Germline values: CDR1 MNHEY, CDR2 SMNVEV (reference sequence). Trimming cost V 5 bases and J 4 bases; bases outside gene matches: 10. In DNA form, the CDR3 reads TGTGCCAGCAGTCCGACAGGGTTTTTAAGCACCGGGGAGCTGTTTTTT. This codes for CASSPTGFLSTGELFF.

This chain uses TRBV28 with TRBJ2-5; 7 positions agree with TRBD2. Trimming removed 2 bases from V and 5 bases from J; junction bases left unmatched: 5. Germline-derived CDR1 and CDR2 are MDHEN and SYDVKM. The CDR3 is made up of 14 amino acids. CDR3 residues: CASSLVGGDETQYF. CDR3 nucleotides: TGTGCCAGCAGTTTAGTTGGGGGGGACGAGACCCAGTACTTC. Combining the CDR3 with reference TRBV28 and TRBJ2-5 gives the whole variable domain DVKVTQSSRYLVKRTGEKVFLECVQDMDHENMFWYRQDPGLGLRLIYFSYDVKMKEKGDIPEGYSVSREKKERFSLILESASTNQTSMYLCASSLVGGDETQYFGPGTRLLVL.

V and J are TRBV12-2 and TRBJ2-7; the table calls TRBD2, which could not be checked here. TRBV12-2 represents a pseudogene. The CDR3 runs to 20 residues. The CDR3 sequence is CASRFRETFTSGGTSYEQYF. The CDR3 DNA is TGTGCAAGTCGCTTCCGAGAAACCTTTACTAGCGGGGGCACATCCTACGAGCAGTACTTC.

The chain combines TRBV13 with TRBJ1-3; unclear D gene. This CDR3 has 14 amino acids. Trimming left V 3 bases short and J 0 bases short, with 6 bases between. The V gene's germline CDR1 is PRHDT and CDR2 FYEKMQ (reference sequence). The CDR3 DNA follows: TGTGCCAGCAGCTTCCTCGACTCTGGAAACACCATATATTTT. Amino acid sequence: CASSFLDSGNTIYF.

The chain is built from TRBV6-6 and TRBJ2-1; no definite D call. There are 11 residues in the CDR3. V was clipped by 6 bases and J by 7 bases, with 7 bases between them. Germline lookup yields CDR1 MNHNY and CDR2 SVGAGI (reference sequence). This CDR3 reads CASSPVNEQFF. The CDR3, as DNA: TGTGCCAGCAGCCCAGTGAATGAGCAGTTCTTC.

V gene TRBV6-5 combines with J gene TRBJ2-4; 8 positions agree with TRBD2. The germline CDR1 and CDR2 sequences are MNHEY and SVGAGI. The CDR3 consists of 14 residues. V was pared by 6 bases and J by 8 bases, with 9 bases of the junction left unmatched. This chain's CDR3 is CASSPAGGDHIQYF. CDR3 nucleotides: TGTGCCAGCAGCCCCGCGGGGGGCGATCACATTCAGTACTTC.

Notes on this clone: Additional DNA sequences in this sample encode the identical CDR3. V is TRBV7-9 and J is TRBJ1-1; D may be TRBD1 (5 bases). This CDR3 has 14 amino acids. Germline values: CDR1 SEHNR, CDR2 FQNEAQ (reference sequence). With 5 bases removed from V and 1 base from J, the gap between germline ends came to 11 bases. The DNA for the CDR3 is TGTGCCAGCAGCCCGGGGCAGGGGAACACTGAAGCTTTCTTT. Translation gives CASSPGQGNTEAFF.

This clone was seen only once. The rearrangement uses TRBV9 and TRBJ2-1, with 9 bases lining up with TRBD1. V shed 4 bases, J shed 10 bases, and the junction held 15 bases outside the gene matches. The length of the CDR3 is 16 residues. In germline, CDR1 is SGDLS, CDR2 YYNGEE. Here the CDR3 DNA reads TGTGCCAGCAGCCTAGCCCGGGACAGGGCCGTTGGAGAGCAGTTCTTC. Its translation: CASSLARDRAVGEQFF.

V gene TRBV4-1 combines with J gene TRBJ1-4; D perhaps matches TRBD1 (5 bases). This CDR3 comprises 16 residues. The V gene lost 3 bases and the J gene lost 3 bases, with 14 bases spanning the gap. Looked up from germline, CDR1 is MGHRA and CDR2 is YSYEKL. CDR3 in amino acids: CASSHTLTDPNEKLFF. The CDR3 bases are TGCGCCAGCAGCCATACCCTGACAGACCCTAATGAAAAACTGTTTTTT.

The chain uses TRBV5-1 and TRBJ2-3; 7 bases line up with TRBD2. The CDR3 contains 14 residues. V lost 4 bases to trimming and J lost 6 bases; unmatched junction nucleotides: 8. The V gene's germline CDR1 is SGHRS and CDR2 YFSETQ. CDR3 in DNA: TGCGCCAGCAGCCAGGGCGGGGGTGCGGATACGCAGTATTTT. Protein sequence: CASSQGGGADTQYF.

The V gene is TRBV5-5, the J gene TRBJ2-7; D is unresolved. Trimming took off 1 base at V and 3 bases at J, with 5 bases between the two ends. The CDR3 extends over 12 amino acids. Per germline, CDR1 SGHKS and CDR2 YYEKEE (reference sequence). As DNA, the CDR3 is TGTGCCAGCAGCTTGTTCAGCTACGAGCAGTACTTC. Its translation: CASSLFSYEQYF.

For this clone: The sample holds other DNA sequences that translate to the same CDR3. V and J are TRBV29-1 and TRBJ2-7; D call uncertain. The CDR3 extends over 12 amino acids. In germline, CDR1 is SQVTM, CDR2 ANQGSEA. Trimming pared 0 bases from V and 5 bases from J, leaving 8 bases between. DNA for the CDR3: TGCAGCGTTGAAGATCTAGGAAACGAGCAGTACTTC. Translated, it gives CSVEDLGNEQYF.

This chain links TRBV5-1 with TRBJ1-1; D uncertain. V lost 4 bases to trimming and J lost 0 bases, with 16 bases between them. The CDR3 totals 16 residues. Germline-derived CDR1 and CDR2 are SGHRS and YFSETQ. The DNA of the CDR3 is TGCGCCAGCAGCCCCGCAGTCATCAGGATGAACACTGAAGCTTTCTTT. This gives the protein CASSPAVIRMNTEAFF.

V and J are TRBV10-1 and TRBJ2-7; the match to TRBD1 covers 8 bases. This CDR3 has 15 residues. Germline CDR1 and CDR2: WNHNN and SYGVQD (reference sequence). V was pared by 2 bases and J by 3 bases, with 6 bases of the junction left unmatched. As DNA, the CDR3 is TGCGCCAGCAGTGAGGGACAGGGAGTGCTCTACGAGCAGTACTTC. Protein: CASSEGQGVLYEQYF.

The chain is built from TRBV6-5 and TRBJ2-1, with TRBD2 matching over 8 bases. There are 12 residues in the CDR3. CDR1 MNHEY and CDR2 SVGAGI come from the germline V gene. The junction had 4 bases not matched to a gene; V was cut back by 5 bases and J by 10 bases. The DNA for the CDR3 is TGTGCCAGCAGTCCCGGGACTAGGGAGCAGTTCTTC. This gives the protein CASSPGTREQFF.

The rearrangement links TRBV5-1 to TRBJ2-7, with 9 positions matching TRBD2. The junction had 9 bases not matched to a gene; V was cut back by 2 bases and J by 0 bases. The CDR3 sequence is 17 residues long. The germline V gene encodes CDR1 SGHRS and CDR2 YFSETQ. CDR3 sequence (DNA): TGCGCCAGCAGCTTTGAAAATAGCGGGAGTTTCTCCTACGAGCAGTACTTC. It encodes CASSFENSGSFSYEQYF.

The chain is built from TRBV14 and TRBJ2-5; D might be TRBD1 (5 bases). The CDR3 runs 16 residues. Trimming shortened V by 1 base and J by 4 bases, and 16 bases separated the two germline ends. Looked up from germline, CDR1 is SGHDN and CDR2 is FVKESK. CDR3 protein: CASSQVEGALGETQYF. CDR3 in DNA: TGTGCCAGCAGCCAAGTCGAAGGGGCCCTTGGAGAGACCCAGTACTTC.

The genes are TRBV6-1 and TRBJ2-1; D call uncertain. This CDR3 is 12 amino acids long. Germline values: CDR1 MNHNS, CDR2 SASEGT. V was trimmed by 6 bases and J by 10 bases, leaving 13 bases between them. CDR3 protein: CASSWGAGEQFF. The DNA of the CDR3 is TGTGCCAGCAGCTGGGGTGCAGGCGAGCAGTTCTTC.

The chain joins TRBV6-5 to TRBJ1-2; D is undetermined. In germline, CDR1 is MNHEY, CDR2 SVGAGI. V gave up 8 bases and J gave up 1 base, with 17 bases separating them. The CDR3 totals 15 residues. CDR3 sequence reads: CASVTHAGFNYGYTF. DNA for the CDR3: TGTGCCAGCGTCACCCACGCTGGATTTAACTATGGCTACACCTTC.

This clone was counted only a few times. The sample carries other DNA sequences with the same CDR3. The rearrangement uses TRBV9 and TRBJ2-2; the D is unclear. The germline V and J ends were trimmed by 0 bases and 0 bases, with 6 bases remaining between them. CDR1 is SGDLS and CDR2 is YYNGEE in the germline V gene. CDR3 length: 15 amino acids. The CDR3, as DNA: TGTGCCAGCAGCGTAGGACCCTCGAACACCGGGGAGCTGTTTTTT. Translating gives CASSVGPSNTGELFF. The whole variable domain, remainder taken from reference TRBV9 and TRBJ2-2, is DSGVTQTPKHLITATGQRVTLRCSPRSGDLSVYWYQQSLDQGLQFLIQYYNGEERAKGNILERFSAQQFPDLHSELNLSSLELGDSALYFCASSVGPSNTGELFFGEGSRLTVL.